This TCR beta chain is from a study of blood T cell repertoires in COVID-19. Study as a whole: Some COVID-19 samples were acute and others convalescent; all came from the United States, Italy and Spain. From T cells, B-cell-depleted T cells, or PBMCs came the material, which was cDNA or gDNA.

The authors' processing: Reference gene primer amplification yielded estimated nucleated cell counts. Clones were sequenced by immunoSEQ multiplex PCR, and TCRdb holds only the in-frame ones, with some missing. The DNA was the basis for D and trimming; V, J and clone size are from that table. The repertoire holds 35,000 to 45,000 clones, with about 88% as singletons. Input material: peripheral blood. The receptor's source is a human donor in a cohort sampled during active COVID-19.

CDR3 loop: CAISATGDHEQYF. For the CDR3, the DNA is TGTGCCATCAGTGCGACAGGGGACCACGAGCAGTACTTC. This chain joins TRBV10-3 and TRBJ2-7, with 8 bases lining up with TRBD1. Germline trimming cut 4 bases from V and 5 bases from J; bases unmatched to any gene: 4. The CDR3 is 13 amino acids. Germline CDR1 and CDR2: ENHRY and SYGVKD.